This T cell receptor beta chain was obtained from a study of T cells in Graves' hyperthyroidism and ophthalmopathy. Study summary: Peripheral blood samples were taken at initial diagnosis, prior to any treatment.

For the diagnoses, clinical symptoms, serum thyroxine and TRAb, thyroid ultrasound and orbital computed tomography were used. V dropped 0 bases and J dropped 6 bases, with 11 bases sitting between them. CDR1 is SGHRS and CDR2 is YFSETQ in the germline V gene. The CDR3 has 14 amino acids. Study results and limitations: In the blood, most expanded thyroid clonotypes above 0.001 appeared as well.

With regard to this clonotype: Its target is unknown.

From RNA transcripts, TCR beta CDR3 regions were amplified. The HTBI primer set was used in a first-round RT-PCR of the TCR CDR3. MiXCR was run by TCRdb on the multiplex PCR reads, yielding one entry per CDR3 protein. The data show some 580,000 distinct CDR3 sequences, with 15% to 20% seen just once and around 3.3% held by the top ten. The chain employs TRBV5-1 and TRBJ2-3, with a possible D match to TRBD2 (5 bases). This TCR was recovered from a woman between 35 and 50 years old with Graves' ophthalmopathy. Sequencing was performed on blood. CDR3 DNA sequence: TGCGCCAGCAGCTTGGCCGTGTTAGCGGATACGCAGTATTTT. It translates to CASSLAVLADTQYF. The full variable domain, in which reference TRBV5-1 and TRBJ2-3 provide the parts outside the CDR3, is KAGVTQTPRYLIKTRGQQVTLSCSPISGHRSVSWYQQTPGQGLQFLFEYFSETQRNKGNFPGRFSGRQFSNSRSEMNVSTLELGDSALYLCASSLAVLADTQYFGPGTRLTVL.